Each of the 6 T cell receptor beta chains below was sequenced from the same sample in a study of cytomegalovirus exposure and HLA in healthy donors. Use of 60 Vbeta and 13 Jbeta primers characterized the PCR. Assay: immunoSEQ multiplex PCR; the TCRdb copy retains only in-frame clones and omits some. This table holds 65,000 to 95,000 clones, approximately 79% found once. Sequences were obtained from PBMCs. Source of these receptors: a human donor in good health.

The V gene is TRBV9, the J gene TRBJ2-7, with 7 bases identical to TRBD2. CDR3 length: 13 amino acids. After removal of 3 bases from V and 6 bases from J, the junction contained 6 bases not matched to a gene. Germline V gene data show CDR1 as SGDLS and CDR2 as YYNGEE. The CDR3 protein is CASSDRTRGEQYF. The CDR3 DNA reads TGTGCCAGCAGCGACAGGACTAGAGGCGAGCAGTACTTC.

V usage is TRBV10-3 and J usage is TRBJ2-7; TRBD1 matches at 12 bases. From germline, CDR1 is ENHRY and CDR2 SYGVKD. The CDR3 is 14 residues long. The junction had 8 bases not matched to a gene; V was cut back by 9 bases and J by 5 bases. The CDR3 sequence is CAIEPGQGAHEQYF. In DNA, the CDR3 is TGTGCCATTGAGCCGGGACAGGGGGCCCACGAGCAGTACTTC.

The V gene is TRBV4-1, the J gene TRBJ1-1, with 7 bases aligning to TRBD1. This CDR3 is built from 15 residues. The junction had 7 bases not matched to a gene; V was cut back by 2 bases and J by 4 bases. Germline V CDR1 and CDR2: MGHRA, YSYEKL. CDR3 nucleotides: TGCGCCAGCAGCCAATCGACAGGGCTGATCACTGAAGCTTTCTTT. It codes for CASSQSTGLITEAFF.

The J gene is TRBJ2-5, the V gene TRBV18; tentatively, D is TRBD2 (6 bases). Trimming removed 2 bases at V and 5 bases at J, with 12 bases between. From germline, CDR1 is KGHSH and CDR2 LQKENI. The CDR3 totals 14 residues. CDR3 coding DNA: TGTGCCAGCTCACCATCTACGGGGGAGGAGACCCAGTACTTC. Protein: CASSPSTGEETQYF.

The CDR3 is CASSETSGGIDEQFF. The CDR3 DNA reads as TGTGCCAGCAGTGAGACTAGCGGGGGTATCGATGAGCAGTTCTTC. V gene TRBV6-1 combines with J gene TRBJ2-1; 12 bases map to TRBD2. Germline trimming cut 3 bases from V and 8 bases from J; bases unmatched to any gene: 5. This CDR3 comprises 15 residues. Germline-derived CDR1 and CDR2 are MNHNS and SASEGT.

This clone was seen only once. This sequence joins TRBV7-2 and TRBJ2-1; 7 bases match TRBD2. CDR1 is SGHTA, CDR2 FQGNSA, per germline. The trim removed 5 bases at V and 8 bases at J, leaving 6 bases unmatched. The CDR3 length is 13 residues. In DNA form, the CDR3 reads TGTGCCAGCAGCCCGACGGGGGGAGATGAGCAGTTCTTC. It is translated as CASSPTGGDEQFF.